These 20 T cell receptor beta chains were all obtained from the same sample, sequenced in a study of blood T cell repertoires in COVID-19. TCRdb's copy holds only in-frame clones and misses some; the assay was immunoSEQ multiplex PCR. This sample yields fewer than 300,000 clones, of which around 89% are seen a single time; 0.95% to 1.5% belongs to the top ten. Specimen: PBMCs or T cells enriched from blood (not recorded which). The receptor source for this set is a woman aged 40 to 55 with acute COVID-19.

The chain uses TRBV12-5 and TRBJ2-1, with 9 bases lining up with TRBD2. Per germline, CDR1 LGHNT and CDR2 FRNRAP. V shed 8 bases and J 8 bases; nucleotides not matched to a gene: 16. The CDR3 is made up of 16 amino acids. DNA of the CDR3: TGTGCTAGTAGCCCCCGGGGGCGGGAGGGGAGTGATGAGCAGTTCTTC. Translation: CASSPRGREGSDEQFF.

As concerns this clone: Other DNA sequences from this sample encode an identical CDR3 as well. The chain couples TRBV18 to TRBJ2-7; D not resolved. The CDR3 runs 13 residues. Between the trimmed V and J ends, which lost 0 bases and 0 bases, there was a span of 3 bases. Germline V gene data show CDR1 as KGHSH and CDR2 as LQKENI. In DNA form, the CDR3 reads TGTGCCAGCTCACCACCGAGCTCCTACGAGCAGTACTTC. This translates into CASSPPSSYEQYF.

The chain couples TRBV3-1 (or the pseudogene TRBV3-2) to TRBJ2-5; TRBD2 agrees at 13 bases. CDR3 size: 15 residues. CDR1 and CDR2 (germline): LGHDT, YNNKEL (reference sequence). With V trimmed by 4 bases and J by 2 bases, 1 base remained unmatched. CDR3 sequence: CASSPGLAGQETQYF. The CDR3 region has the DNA TGTGCCAGCAGCCCGGGACTAGCGGGGCAAGAGACCCAGTACTTC.

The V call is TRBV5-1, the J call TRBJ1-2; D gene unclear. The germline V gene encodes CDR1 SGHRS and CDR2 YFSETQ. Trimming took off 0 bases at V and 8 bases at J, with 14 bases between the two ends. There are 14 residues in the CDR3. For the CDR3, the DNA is TGCGCCAGCAGCTTGGCCAGTATCCCCCAAGGCTACACCTTC. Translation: CASSLASIPQGYTF.

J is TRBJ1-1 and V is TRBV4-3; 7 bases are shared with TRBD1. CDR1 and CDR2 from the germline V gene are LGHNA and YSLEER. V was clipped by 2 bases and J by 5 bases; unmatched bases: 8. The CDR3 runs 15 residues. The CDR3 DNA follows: TGCGCCAGCAGCCAAAGGACAGGACTTGGTACTGAAGCTTTCTTT. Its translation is CASSQRTGLGTEAFF.

The CDR3 bases are TGTGCCAGCAGCTTAGGTAGCGGGGAGACCCAGTACTTC. Translating gives CASSLGSGETQYF. The gene calls are TRBV13 and TRBJ2-5, with 7 bases fitting TRBD2. Germline CDR1 is PRHDT and CDR2 is FYEKMQ (reference sequence). The CDR3 spans 13 residues. J lost 5 bases, V lost 0 bases, and 0 bases had no gene match.

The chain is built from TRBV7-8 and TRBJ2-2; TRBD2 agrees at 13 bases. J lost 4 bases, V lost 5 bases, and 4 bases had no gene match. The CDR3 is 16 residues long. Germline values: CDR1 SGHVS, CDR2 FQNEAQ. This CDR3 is CASSGGLAGVTGELFF. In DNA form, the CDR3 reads TGTGCCAGCAGCGGAGGACTAGCGGGAGTCACCGGGGAGCTGTTTTTT.

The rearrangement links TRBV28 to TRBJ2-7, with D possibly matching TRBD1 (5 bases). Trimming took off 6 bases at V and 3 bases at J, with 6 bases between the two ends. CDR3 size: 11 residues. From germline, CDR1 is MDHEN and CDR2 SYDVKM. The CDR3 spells CASRTDYEQYF. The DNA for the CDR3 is TGTGCCAGCAGGACAGACTACGAGCAGTACTTC.

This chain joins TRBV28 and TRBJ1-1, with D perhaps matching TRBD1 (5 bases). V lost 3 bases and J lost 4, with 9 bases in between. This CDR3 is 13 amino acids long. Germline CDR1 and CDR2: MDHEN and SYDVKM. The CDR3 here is CASSLGGTTEAFF. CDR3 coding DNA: TGTGCCAGCAGTTTGGGGGGTACCACTGAAGCTTTCTTT.

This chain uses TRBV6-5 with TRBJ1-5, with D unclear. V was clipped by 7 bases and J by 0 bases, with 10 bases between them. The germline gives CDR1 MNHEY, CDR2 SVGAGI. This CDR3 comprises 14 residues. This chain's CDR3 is CASISLYSNQPQHF. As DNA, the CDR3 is TGTGCCAGCATTAGCCTTTATAGCAATCAGCCCCAGCATTTT.

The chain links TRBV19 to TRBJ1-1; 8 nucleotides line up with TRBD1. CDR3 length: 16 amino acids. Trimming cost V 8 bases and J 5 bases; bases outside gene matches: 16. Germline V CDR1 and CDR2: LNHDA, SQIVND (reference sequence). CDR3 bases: TGTGCCAGTTCTTTAGGACAGGGAAGTGTACGAACTGAAGCTTTCTTT. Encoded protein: CASSLGQGSVRTEAFF.

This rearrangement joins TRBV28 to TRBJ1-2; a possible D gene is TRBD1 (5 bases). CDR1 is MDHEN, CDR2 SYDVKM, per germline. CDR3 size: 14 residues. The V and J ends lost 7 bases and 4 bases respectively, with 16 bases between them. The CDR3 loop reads CASTISGGGYGYTF. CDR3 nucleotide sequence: TGTGCCAGCACCATCTCCGGGGGTGGCTATGGCTACACCTTC.

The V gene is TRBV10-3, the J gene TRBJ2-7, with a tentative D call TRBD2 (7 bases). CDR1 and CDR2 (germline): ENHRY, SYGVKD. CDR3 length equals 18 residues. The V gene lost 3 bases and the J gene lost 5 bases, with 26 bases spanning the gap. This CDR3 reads CAISEIPERLGGGNEQYV. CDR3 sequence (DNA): TGTGCCATCAGTGAAATCCCCGAGAGGCTGGGAGGGGGGAACGAGCAGTACGTC.

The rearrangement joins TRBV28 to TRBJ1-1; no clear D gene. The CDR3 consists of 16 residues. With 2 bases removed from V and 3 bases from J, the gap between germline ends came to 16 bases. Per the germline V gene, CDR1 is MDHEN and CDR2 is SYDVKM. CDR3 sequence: CASSLGVSGMDTEAFF. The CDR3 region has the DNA TGTGCCAGCAGTTTAGGCGTTTCGGGTATGGACACTGAAGCTTTCTTT.

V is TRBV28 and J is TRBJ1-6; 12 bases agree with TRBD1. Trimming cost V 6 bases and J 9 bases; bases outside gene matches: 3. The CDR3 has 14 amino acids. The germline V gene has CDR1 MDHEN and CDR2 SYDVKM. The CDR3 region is CASRSGQGASPLHF. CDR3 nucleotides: TGTGCCAGCAGGTCGGGACAGGGGGCTTCACCCCTCCACTTT.

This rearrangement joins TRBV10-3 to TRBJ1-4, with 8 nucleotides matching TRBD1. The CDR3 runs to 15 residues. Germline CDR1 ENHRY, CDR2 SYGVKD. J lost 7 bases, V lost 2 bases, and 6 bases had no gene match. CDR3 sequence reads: CAISETGQGIEKLFF. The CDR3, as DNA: TGTGCCATCAGTGAGACCGGACAGGGTATTGAAAAACTGTTTTTT.

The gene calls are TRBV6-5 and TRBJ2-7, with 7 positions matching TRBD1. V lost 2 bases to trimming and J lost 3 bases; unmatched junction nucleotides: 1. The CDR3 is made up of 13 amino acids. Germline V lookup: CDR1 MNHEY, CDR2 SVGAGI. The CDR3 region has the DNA TGTGCCAGCAGTTACAGGGGGCTCTACGAGCAGTACTTC. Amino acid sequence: CASSYRGLYEQYF.

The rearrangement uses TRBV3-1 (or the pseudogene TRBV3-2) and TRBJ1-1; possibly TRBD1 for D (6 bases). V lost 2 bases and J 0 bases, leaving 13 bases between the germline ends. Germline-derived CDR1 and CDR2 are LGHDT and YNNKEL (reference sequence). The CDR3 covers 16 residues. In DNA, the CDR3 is TGTGCCAGCAGCCAACTCGAGGGACATTTGAACACTGAAGCTTTCTTT. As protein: CASSQLEGHLNTEAFF.

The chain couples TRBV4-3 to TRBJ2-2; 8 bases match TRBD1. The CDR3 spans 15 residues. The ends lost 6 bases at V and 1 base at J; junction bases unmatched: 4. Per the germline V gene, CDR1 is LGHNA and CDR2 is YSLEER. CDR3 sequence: CASRSGQVNTGELFF. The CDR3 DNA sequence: TGCGCCAGCAGATCGGGACAGGTGAACACCGGGGAGCTGTTTTTT.

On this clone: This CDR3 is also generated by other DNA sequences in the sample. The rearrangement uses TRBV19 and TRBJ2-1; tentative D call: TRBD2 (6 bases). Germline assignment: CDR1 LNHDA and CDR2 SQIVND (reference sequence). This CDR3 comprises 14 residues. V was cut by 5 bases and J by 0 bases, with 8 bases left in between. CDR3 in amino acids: CASSRGSSYNEQFF. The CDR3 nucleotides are TGTGCCAGTAGTCGGGGGTCCTCCTACAATGAGCAGTTCTTC.